These 21 T cell receptor beta chains originate from one sample sequenced in a study of read filtering for tumor transcriptome and immune sequencing. From about 400 ng of RNA, a library with molecular barcoded alpha/delta and beta/gamma adaptors was made. MiXCR, run by TCRdb on the reads, gives a single entry per CDR3 protein. The sample holds 5,000 to 7,000 distinct CDR3 sequences; around a quarter are singletons and the top ten take over 40%. Sequencing was performed on a population of CD138-negative cells sorted from bone marrow. The receptors derive from a donor aged 40 or older with multiple myeloma.

This clonotype appeared many times. Here the CDR3 reads CASGLLAGEGWYNEQFF. In DNA form, the CDR3 reads TGTGCTAGTGGTTTGTTAGCGGGAGAGGGGTGGTACAATGAGCAGTTCTTC. The genes are TRBV12-5 and TRBJ2-1; 9 nucleotides align to TRBD2. CDR1 is LGHNT, CDR2 FRNRAP, per germline. This CDR3 region has 17 residues. Trimming at V came to 2 bases and at J to 4 bases, leaving 9 bases not matched to a gene.

By proportion, this clonotype is medium-sized (0.01 to 0.1%). The V call is TRBV25-1, the J call TRBJ1-6, with D perhaps TRBD1 (5 bases). Trimming left V 3 bases short and J 6 bases short, with 6 bases between. This CDR3 comprises 13 residues. Germline lookup yields CDR1 MGHDK and CDR2 SYGVNS. In DNA, the CDR3 is TGTGCCAGCAGTGAGGGGACTAATTCACCCCTCCACTTT. Translated, it gives CASSEGTNSPLHF.

This clonotype was counted many times. This sequence joins TRBV7-6 and TRBJ2-3; 9 bases agree with TRBD2. The ends lost 5 bases at V and 2 bases at J; junction bases unmatched: 11. From germline, CDR1 is SGHVS and CDR2 FNYEAQ. CDR3 length: 17 residues. The CDR3 DNA is TGTGCCAGCAGCGTTAGTCCGCTAGCGGGATTCACAGATACGCAGTATTTT. It specifies CASSVSPLAGFTDTQYF. The full variable domain, with the rest looked up from reference TRBV7-6 and TRBJ2-3, is GAGVSQSPRYKVTKRGQDVALRCDPISGHVSLYWYRQALGQGPEFLTYFNYEAQQDKSGLPNDRFSAERPEGSISTLTIQRTEQRDSAMYRCASSVSPLAGFTDTQYFGPGTRLTVL.

This clonotype appeared many times. The genes are TRBV3-1 and TRBJ2-1; D tentatively fits TRBD1 or TRBD2 (5 bases each). The CDR3 runs 17 residues. The V end was cut by 0 bases, the J end by 0 bases, with 12 bases between. Germline V CDR1 and CDR2: LGHDT, YNNKEL (reference sequence). The CDR3, as DNA: TGTGCCAGCAGCCAAGAGGTACCAGGGAGCTCCTACAATGAGCAGTTCTTC. Encoded protein: CASSQEVPGSSYNEQFF.

This clonotype was counted between two and nine times. The V call is TRBV20-1, the J call TRBJ1-5; the D gene is possibly TRBD1 (6 bases). V shed 2 bases and J shed 7 bases, with 18 bases lying between them. Germline-derived CDR1 and CDR2 are DFQATT and SNEGSKA (reference sequence). The CDR3 loop spans 15 amino acids. The CDR3 nucleotides are TGCAGTGCTAGAAGGGGGGATATGGGAAACCAGCCCCAGCATTTT. Translation: CSARRGDMGNQPQHF.

The CDR3 coding sequence is TGTGCCAGCAGTCCGGGAGGGAGCGAGGGCAATCAGCCCCAGCATTTT. It yields the protein CASSPGGSEGNQPQHF. The chain has TRBV2 and TRBJ1-5; no clear D. The ends were cut back, 5 bases at V and 2 bases at J, with 16 bases in the middle. The length of the CDR3 is 16 residues. Germline lookup yields CDR1 SNHLY and CDR2 FYNNEI.

This clonotype was counted at least ten times. The V and J genes are TRBV3-1 and TRBJ2-7; D ambiguous. The CDR3 extends over 12 amino acids. The germline gives CDR1 LGHDT, CDR2 YNNKEL (reference sequence). The V end lost 2 bases, the J end lost 5 bases, and 7 bases lay between the germline ends. The CDR3 spells CASSQSAHEQYF. For the CDR3, the DNA is TGTGCCAGCAGCCAATCCGCGCACGAGCAGTACTTC.

V gene TRBV7-2 combines with J gene TRBJ2-5, with a weak D call TRBD1 (6 bases). CDR3 length: 17 amino acids. CDR1 and CDR2 (germline): SGHTA, FQGNSA. The V gene lost 7 bases and the J gene lost 4 bases, with 25 bases spanning the gap. In DNA, the CDR3 is TGTGCCAGCACCTACGACCGGGACATGGGCCTTCTAGAGACCCAGTACTTC. Residues: CASTYDRDMGLLETQYF.

This clonotype is medium-sized. This chain uses TRBV14 with TRBJ2-1, with 11 bases identical to TRBD2. CDR1 and CDR2 (germline): SGHDN, FVKESK. CDR3 size: 17 residues. After removal of 1 base from V and 5 bases from J, the junction contained 7 bases not matched to a gene. The CDR3 here is CASSQVKGLADNNEQFF. Here the CDR3 DNA reads TGTGCCAGCAGCCAAGTAAAGGGACTAGCGGATAACAATGAGCAGTTCTTC.

On this clonotype itself: A read error may produce the germline difference seen at one junction end. The chain couples TRBV10-3 to TRBJ2-1; D is possibly TRBD1 (7 bases). Germline CDR1 is ENHRY and CDR2 is SYGVKD. CDR3 length: 15 amino acids. This CDR3 reads CGISGGTVRYNDQFF. In DNA, the CDR3 is TGTGGCATCAGTGGCGGGACAGTTCGCTACAATGATCAGTTCTTC.

This clonotype was counted ten times or more. The rearrangement joins TRBV7-9 to TRBJ1-2; D might be TRBD1 (6 bases). This CDR3 region has 14 residues. Germline CDR1 is SEHNR and CDR2 is FQNEAQ (reference sequence). Trimming cost V 3 bases and J 3 bases, with 11 bases left between them. The CDR3 DNA is TGTGCCAGCAGCTTGAGACAGGAGGACTATGGCTACACCTTC. As protein: CASSLRQEDYGYTF.

Notes on this clonotype: This likely stems from a read error, as it lies one base from a far larger clone. The chain employs TRBV12-3 or TRBV12-4 and TRBJ1-3; 9 nucleotides line up with TRBD1. This CDR3 is built from 14 residues. The CDR3, as DNA: TGTCCCAGCAGCCGGACAGGGGAAGCGTCTACCATATATTTT. This gives the protein CPSSRTGEASTIYF.

This clonotype was seen many times. One end of the junction is discordant with germline, which a read error may explain. V gene TRBV4-2 combines with J gene TRBJ2-5; TRBD1 agrees at 8 bases. This CDR3 spans 15 amino acids. Looked up from germline, CDR1 is LGHNA and CDR2 is YNFKEQ. The CDR3 nucleotides are TGCGCCAGCAGTCATAGGGTGACAGGGGAAGAGACCCAGTACTTC. Translating it yields CASSHRVTGEETQYF.

For this clonotype: A far larger clone is one base from this, pointing to a likely read error. V is TRBV4-2 and J is TRBJ2-1; TRBD2 is a possible D gene (5 bases). This CDR3 is 13 amino acids long. The germline V gene encodes CDR1 LGHNA and CDR2 YNFKEQ. The CDR3 sequence is CASGQDQTLEQFF. Written as DNA, the CDR3 is TGCGCCAGCGGCCAAGATCAGACTCTAGAGCAGTTCTTC.

Remarks on this clonotype: Since a much larger clone is just one base distant, this may be a read error. This rearrangement joins TRBV28 to TRBJ1-3, with D possibly matching TRBD1 (5 bases). CDR1 is MDHEN and CDR2 is SYDVKM in the germline V gene. The CDR3 spans 17 residues. CDR3: CVSSLPLSGHSGNTIYF. CDR3 sequence (DNA): TGTGTCAGCAGTCTACCCCTCTCAGGGCACTCTGGAAACACCATATATTTT.

This clonotype was detected many times. The V and J genes are TRBV20-1 and TRBJ2-3; 9 nucleotides align to TRBD1. Germline V CDR1 and CDR2: DFQATT, SNEGSKA (reference sequence). Germline trimming cut 5 bases from V and 3 bases from J; bases unmatched to any gene: 6. This CDR3 is built from 14 residues. CDR3: CSAEGDRVTDTQYF. The CDR3 DNA reads TGCAGTGCTGAGGGGGACAGGGTAACAGATACGCAGTATTTT.

This clonotype occurred many times. The rearrangement joins TRBV12-3 or TRBV12-4 to TRBJ2-1, with D unclear. The CDR3 is made up of 12 amino acids. V lost 8 bases to trimming and J lost 4 bases, with 9 bases between them. CDR3 DNA sequence: TGTGCCAGCGTAGCTGGATACAATGAGCAGTTCTTC. This translates into CASVAGYNEQFF.

This clonotype was observed a few times. Given a far larger clone just one base away, this is likely a sequencing read error. The V call is TRBV6-6, the J call TRBJ2-1; 9 positions match TRBD1. V lost 5 bases and J lost 6; bases outside the gene matches: 14. This CDR3 is 17 amino acids long. Germline V gene sequence: CDR1 MNHNY, CDR2 SVGAGI (reference sequence). This chain's CDR3 is CASSARFGTGYGNEQFF. In DNA, the CDR3 is TGTGCCAGCAGTGCCCGGTTCGGGACAGGGTACGGCAATGAGCAGTTCTTC.

This clonotype has ten or more counts. The chain has TRBV5-1 and TRBJ1-1; tentative D call: TRBD1 (6 bases). This CDR3 contains 15 residues. Germline CDR1 SGHRS, CDR2 YFSETQ. V lost 0 bases, J lost 4 bases, and 13 bases lay in between. CDR3 sequence (DNA): TGCGCCAGCAGCTTGGTTACCAGGGGTAGCACTGAAGCTTTCTTT. Its translation: CASSLVTRGSTEAFF.

This clonotype was observed a single time. This clone may be a read error of a much larger clone one base away. The rearrangement links TRBV4-2 to TRBJ2-5; 7 bases align to TRBD2. Looked up from germline, CDR1 is LGHNA and CDR2 is YNFKEQ. Trimming took 3 bases from V and 3 from J; bases not matched to a gene: 7. There are 15 residues in the CDR3. The CDR3 bases are TGTGCCAGCAGCCAGACGGGGACTATCGAAGAGACCCAGTACTTC. It specifies CASSQTGTIEETQYF.

In its sample, this clonotype was seen a few times. A far larger clone is a single base away, which makes a read error likely. The chain has TRBV5-6 and TRBJ2-1; D is undetermined. Germline values: CDR1 SGHDT, CDR2 YYEEEE. The CDR3 extends over 14 amino acids. The ends were cut back, 1 base at V and 2 bases at J, with 7 bases in the middle. The CDR3 bases are TGTGCCAGCAGCTTGAATGGGGCCTACAATGAGCAGTTCTTC. Its translation is CASSLNGAYNEQFF. Full variable domain (remainder filled in from reference TRBV5-6 and TRBJ2-1): DAGVTQSPTHLIKTRGQQVTLRCSPKSGHDTVSWYQQALGQGPQFIFQYYEEEERQRGNFPDRFSGHQFPNYSSELNVNALLLGDSALYLCASSLNGAYNEQFFGPGTRLTVL.